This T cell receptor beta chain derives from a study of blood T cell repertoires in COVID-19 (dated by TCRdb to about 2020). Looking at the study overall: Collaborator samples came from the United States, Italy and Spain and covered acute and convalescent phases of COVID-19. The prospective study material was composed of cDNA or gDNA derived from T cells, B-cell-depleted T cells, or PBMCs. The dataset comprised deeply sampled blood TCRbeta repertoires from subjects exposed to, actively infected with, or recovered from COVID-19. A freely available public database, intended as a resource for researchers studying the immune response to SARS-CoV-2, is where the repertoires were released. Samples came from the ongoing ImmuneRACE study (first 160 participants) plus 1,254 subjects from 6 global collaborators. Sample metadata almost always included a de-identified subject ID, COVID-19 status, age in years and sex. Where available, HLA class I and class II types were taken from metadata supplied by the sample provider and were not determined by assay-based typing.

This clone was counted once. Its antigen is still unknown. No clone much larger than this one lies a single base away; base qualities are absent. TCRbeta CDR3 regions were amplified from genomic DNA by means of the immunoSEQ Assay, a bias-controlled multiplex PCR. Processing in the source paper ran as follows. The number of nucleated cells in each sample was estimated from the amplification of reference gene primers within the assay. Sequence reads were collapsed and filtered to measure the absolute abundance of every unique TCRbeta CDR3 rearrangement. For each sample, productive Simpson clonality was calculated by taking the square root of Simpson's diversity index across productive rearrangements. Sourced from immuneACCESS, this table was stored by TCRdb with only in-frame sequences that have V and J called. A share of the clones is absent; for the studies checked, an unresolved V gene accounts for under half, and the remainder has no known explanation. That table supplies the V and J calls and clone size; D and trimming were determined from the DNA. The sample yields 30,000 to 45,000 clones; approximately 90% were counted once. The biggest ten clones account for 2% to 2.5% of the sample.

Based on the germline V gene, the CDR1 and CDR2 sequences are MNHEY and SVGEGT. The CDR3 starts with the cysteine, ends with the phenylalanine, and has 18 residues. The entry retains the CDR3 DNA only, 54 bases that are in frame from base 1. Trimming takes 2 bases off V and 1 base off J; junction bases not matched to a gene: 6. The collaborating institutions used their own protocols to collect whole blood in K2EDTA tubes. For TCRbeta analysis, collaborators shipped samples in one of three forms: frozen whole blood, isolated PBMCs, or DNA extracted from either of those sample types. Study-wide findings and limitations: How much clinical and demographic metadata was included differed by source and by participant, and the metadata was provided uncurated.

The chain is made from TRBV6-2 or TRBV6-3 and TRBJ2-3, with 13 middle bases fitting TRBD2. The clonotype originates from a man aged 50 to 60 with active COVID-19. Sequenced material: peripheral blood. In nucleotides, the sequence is TGTGCCAGCAGTTACGGACTAGCGGGAGCGACACGCACAGATACGCAGTATTTT. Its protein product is CASSYGLAGATRTDTQYF.